This TCR beta chain was obtained from a study of cytomegalovirus exposure and HLA in healthy donors (dated by TCRdb to the late 2010s). Study-wide context: An earlier analysis of roughly 630 of the donors reported more than 250 Gb of sequence data and 100 million to 130 million unique TCR beta sequences from some 180 million T cells. Alongside the repertoire data, information on donor age, sex, ethnicity and CMV serostatus was compiled. Among approximately 370 genotyped donors of the cohort, an average of around 250,000 unique TCR beta nucleotide sequences was sequenced per donor, of which about 20% were non-productive. Five DR-DQ haplotypes were handled as single units for association and clustering, since linkage in the cohort was strong. HLA typing included class I and class II loci at four-digit resolution. The study profiled the T cell repertoires of under 700 subjects by immunosequencing and related them to cytomegalovirus serostatus. To study patterns of TCR occurrence, a later analysis re-analyzed previously published TCR beta repertoires from several hundred donors and added high-resolution HLA genotyping. An early release covering roughly 600 HLA-typed donors comprised approximately 300 gigabases of sequencing data and about 90 million unique TCR sequences. Of the roughly 410 genotyped donors, over 80% were placed in the genetic ancestry cluster associated with self-reported Caucasian donors. An earlier analysis of nearly 600 of the donors applied high-throughput TCR beta sequencing to assess whether each TCR beta V gene segment acted as functional or pseudogenic. In addition to the first cohort of 666 subjects, a separate validation cohort of 120 different subjects was used. The study was designed to test whether signatures of past pathogen exposure could be identified by cataloging public T cell receptors. Typing coverage varied by locus: roughly 629-630 donors for A, B, C, DRB1 and DQB1; approximately 500 for DQA1; about 570 for DPA1; more than 450 for DPB1. Rather than drawing on any new phenotypic data, the later analysis identified candidate immune exposures from TCR beta sequences and the way those sequences occurred across donors. A later genetic analysis took genome-wide SNP genotypes for about three fifths of the 666 donors and used that subset as a discovery cohort. All discovery cohort repertoires had been generated on a single sequencing platform. To predict cytomegalovirus infection status, the study combined high-throughput TCR immunosequencing, statistical association of individual TCRs with disease status, and machine learning. Overall study outcomes, separate from this receptor: Immune exposure information for the cohort was limited to CMV serostatus. Most CMV-associated TCR beta chains appeared to be HLA-restricted in a later analysis, and the HLA associations seemed to be driven largely by CMV exposure. A group of highly shared sequence variants was considered likely to be a technical artifact of the sequencing pipeline. In this cohort, only TCR beta chains were sequenced, and detectable features were limited by the absence of alpha or paired-chain data. It was suggested by the authors that the approach could potentially be generalized to other disease states and immunological phenotypes. The 87-base-pair reads could not distinguish some IMGT-functional V segments, including TRBV6-2 and TRBV6-3, so those segments were excluded. When HLA alleles, especially DR and DQ, strongly co-occurred, attributing TCR associations to individual alleles was difficult. Specific HLA alleles were associated with 16,951 TCR beta sequences at a false discovery rate of 0.05 in a later analysis. An association between a missense DCLRE1C variant and V-gene and J-gene trimming of TCR beta chains was found in a later genetic analysis and replicated in an independent cohort. In a later analysis, HLA-associated TCR beta chains were found to be more clonally expanded and to have lower generation probabilities than equally common non-associated chains. An earlier analysis of some 560 of the donors showed that most TCR beta V segments appeared in productive rearrangements either about 90% or about 30% of the time, which broadly matched IMGT annotations. In a later analysis, several top co-occurrence clusters were reported to appear linked to parvovirus B19, influenza, CMV and Epstein-Barr virus. Because counts were too low, approximately 18 rarely observed V segments, including chromosome 9 orphons, were excluded from the earlier analysis of around 640 of the donors. A further reported finding was that TCR beta sequences accurately predicted the HLA-A and HLA-B alleles for most subjects in the first cohort. Linkage disequilibrium might explain the correlated functional status among segregating V segments, but an unknown experimental factor could not be excluded. Cytomegalovirus status was reported to be diagnosed by the classifier with high specificity and sensitivity in both the original and validation cohorts. In the study, approximately 160 TCR beta chains were listed as associated with cytomegalovirus. Presence/absence analyses assumed roughly uniform sequencing depth across donors, an assumption that may not hold. A later genetic analysis reported fewer N-insertions in productive TCRs among donors in an Asian-associated ancestry cluster than the roughly 700-donor mean. HLA typing was unavailable for some donors at each locus, so association tests used only the typed subset. While some public TCRs were present in many individuals, most TCR sequences turned up only very rarely across donors. A few of the identified cytomegalovirus-associated TCR beta chains were confirmed in vitro to be specific for cytomegalovirus antigens. According to a later analysis, TCR association rates differed among HLA loci, with DRB1 alleles showing the most associated TCRs and HLA-C alleles showing the fewest.

The cohort comprised under 700 healthy bone marrow donors. At the time of sampling, every cohort member was nominally healthy, though immune exposures that went unrecorded were likely present. The donor was CMV seropositive and belonged to the group of 250 to 300 seropositive cohort members. Each donor provided a peripheral blood sample, and peripheral blood mononuclear cells were used for TCR beta sequencing. The Qiagen DNeasy Blood Extraction Kit was used to extract genomic DNA from the blood cell samples. To note about this clone: Its antigen specificity is not known. No base quality information exists; no much larger clone differs at one position.

Libraries were built with the immunoSEQ multiplex PCR assay. The multiplex PCR relied on a mix of 60 forward primers for TCR Vbeta segments and 13 reverse primers for TCR Jbeta segments. The CDR3 region of rearranged TCR beta genes was amplified from genomic DNA by a multiplex PCR assay. On the Illumina HiSeq System, the amplified TCR beta libraries were sequenced as 87-base-pair reads. On the study's bioinformatics: In a later analysis, roughly 80 million unique TCR beta chains were counted across the approximately 640 repertoires, and approximately 11 million of these chains were shared by at least two donors. Raw reads were error-corrected and collapsed into unique sequences with a nearest-neighbor algorithm that merged closely related sequences to remove PCR and sequencing errors. CDR3 sequences were aligned to IMGT reference sequences to assign V, D and J gene segments. For a sequence to be retained, a match of at least six nucleotides to both a V gene segment and a J gene segment was required. Rearrangements were called productive when the CDR3 lacked stop codons and stayed in frame with V and J; all others were non-productive. CDR3 was defined according to IMGT convention as the region running from the second conserved V-encoded cysteine to the conserved J-encoded phenylalanine. The earlier analysis of about 560 of the donors excluded any sequence lacking an unambiguous match to a single V gene segment. In an earlier analysis of 587 of the donors, V segments were called functional above 56.7% productive rearrangements and were called segregating when the between-donor standard deviation exceeded 5%. A statistical classification framework was built for diagnosing cytomegalovirus status from the catalog of TCR beta chain sequences. In a later analysis, TCR nucleotide sequences were compared against IMGT/GENE-DB human TR gene sequences so that V and J genes could be assigned. A later analysis assigned CDR3 sequences and most-parsimonious VDJ recombination scenarios with the TCRdist pipeline. In a later analysis, each TCR beta chain was defined by its CDR3 amino acid sequence together with its V-gene family, and reads without a unique V-gene family were excluded. A later analysis removed several hundred highly shared, low-generation-probability nucleotide sequences to deal with suspected cross-contamination and a sequencing artifact. For each public chain, a later analysis derived a clonal expansion index from normalized ranks of inferred template counts within each repertoire. In a later analysis, generation probabilities were computed with a VDJ recombination model fitted to out-of-frame rearrangements, and the resulting probabilities were checked against IGoR. In a later analysis, hypergeometric tests were used to score TCR-TCR, TCR-HLA and TCR-CMV co-occurrence, with a repertoire-size bias correction applied to TCR pairs. To estimate false discovery rates, a later analysis permuted the HLA or CMV assignments 20 times. A later analysis grouped co-occurring TCRs with DBSCAN, adding TCRdist sequence similarity when clustering within HLA-allele-positive subsets. Co-occurrence clustering excluded repertoires with fewer than 30,000 or more than 120,000 public chains, plus five with anomalous nucleotide sharing. In TCRdb, the immuneACCESS table is reduced to in-frame sequences with V and J assigned. These tables do not hold every clone; where another copy was compared, an unresolved V gene accounts for under half, and the others remain unexplained. V and J calls plus clone size are reproduced from that table; the DNA served to infer D and trimming. The sample contains 150,000 to 200,000 clones, roughly four fifths of them found a single time. The ten most abundant clones make up roughly 4.5% of the sample.

CDR1 SGHKS and CDR2 YYEKEE are derived from the germline V gene (reference sequence). The CDR3 goes from the cysteine to the phenylalanine over 16 residues. The kept DNA is CDR3 alone, 48 bases in frame from the first base. Trimming takes 3 bases off V and 6 bases off J; junction bases not matched to a gene: 10. Recombination connected TRBV5-5 to TRBJ2-2; the central 8 bases match TRBD1. This TCR came from a man aged 45-65 years in good health and CMV-seropositive. The sample was PBMCs. The CDR3 is CASSWFQGAEAGELFF. The DNA sequence is TGTGCCAGCAGCTGGTTTCAGGGGGCGGAGGCCGGGGAGCTGTTTTTT.